This T cell receptor (beta chain) emerged from a study of technical replicates of blood from several donors. Only in-frame clones appear in the TCRdb table, and some are missing; sequencing was by immunoSEQ multiplex PCR. The sample has under 95,000 clones, roughly 94% seen once. Germline V gene lookup returns CDR1 MNHEY and CDR2 SVGAGI. CDR3 size: 16 residues. The V gene end was trimmed by 0 bases and the J gene end by 8 bases; junction bases not matched to a gene: 8. This receptor was obtained from a human donor in good health. The chain is built from TRBV6-5 and TRBJ2-1, with TRBD2 matching over 9 bases. What was sequenced was T cells isolated from PBMCs. This CDR3 is CASSYSSSGSRDEQFF. As DNA, the CDR3 is TGTGCCAGCAGTTACTCGAGTAGCGGGAGTAGGGATGAGCAGTTCTTC.